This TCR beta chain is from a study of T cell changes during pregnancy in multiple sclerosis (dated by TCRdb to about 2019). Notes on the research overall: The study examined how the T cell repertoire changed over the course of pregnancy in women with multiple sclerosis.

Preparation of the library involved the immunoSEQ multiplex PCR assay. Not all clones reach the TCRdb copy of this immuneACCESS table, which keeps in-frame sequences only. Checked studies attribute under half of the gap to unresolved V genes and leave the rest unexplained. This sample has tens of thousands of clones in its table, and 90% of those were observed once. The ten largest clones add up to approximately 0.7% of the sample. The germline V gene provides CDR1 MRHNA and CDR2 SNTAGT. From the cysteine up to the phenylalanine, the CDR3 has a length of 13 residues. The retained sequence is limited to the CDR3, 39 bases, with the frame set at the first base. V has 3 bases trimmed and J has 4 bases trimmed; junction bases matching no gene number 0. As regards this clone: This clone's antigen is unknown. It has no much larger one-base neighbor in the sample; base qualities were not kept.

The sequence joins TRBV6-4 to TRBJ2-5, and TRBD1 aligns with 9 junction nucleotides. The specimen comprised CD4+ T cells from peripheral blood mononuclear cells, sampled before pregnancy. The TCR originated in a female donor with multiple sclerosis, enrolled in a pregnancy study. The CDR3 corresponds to CASSEDRGETQYF. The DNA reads TGTGCCAGCAGTGAGGACAGGGGAGAGACCCAGTACTTC.